This TCR beta chain was identified in a study of vaccination and CD4 T cells after COVID-19. Treatment reported: roughly ten-day PBMC culture with coronavirus spike peptide pools or control peptides (ViraFEST assay). As regards this clonotype: The target antigen is unknown.

V lost 0 bases, J lost 3 bases, and 11 bases lay in between. Germline CDR1 and CDR2: DFQATT and SNEGSKA (reference sequence). The CDR3 runs to 14 residues. Sequenced with the Oncomine TCR Beta short-read assay was DNA taken from cultured CD4+ T cells. One entry per CDR3 protein results from TCRdb running MiXCR on the PCR reads. The data hold just over 20,000 distinct CDR3 sequences, with less than 75% observed a single time. Sequenced material: CD4+ T cells from blood, cultured in vitro. The sequence came from a human donor who had recovered from COVID-19. The genes are TRBV20-1 and TRBJ2-5; weak D call: TRBD1 (6 bases). The CDR3 sequence is CSAREGTLKETQYF. Here the CDR3 DNA reads TGCAGTGCTAGAGAGGGGACACTAAAAGAGACCCAGTACTTC.